This T cell receptor (beta chain) comes out of a study of graft-versus-host responses after intestinal transplantation. Study background: Transplantation in recipients was multivisceral, liver-intestinal, or isolated intestinal. Every transplant recipient was induced with anti-thymocyte globulin, then maintained on tacrolimus and steroids for roughly 3 years. Study-wide results and limits: Maximum circulating GvH clone levels tracked with early post-transplant HvG decreases. Patients who carried graft-donor T cell macrochimerism also had high graft-versus-host to host-versus-graft clonal ratios in their allografts.

Profiled with immunoSEQ multiplex PCR; TCRdb holds only in-frame clones, not every one. Of about 89,000 clones listed, over 90% were seen once; the top ten hold roughly 0.2%. For this clone: The antigen is undetermined.

CDR1 and CDR2 (germline): PRHDT, FYEKMQ (reference sequence). CDR3 length: 11 residues. Trimming removed 1 base at V and 4 bases at J, with 1 base between. The clonotype comes from a human donor who was the organ donor for an intestinal transplant. Source: unstimulated CD4+ T cells sorted from spleen or lymph node cells, taken before transplant. The chain combines TRBV13 with TRBJ2-5; D not certain. The CDR3 protein is CASSLVETQYF. CDR3 nucleotides: TGTGCCAGCAGCTTAGTAGAGACCCAGTACTTC.